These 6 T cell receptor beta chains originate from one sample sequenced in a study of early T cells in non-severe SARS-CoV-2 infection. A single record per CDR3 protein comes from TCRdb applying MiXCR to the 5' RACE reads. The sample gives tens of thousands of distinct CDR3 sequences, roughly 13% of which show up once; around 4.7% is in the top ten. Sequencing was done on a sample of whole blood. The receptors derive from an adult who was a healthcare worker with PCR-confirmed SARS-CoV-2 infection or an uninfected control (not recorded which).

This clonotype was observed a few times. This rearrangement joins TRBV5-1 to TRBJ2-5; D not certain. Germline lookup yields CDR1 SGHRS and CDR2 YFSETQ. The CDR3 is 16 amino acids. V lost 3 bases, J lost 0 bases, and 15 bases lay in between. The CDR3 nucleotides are TGCGCCAGCAGCTCAGCTCCGGCCGCGTACCAAGAGACCCAGTACTTC. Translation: CASSSAPAAYQETQYF. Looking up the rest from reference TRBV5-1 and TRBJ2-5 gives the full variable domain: KAGVTQTPRYLIKTRGQQVTLSCSPISGHRSVSWYQQTPGQGLQFLFEYFSETQRNKGNFPGRFSGRQFSNSRSEMNVSTLELGDSALYLCASSSAPAAYQETQYFGPGTRLLVL.

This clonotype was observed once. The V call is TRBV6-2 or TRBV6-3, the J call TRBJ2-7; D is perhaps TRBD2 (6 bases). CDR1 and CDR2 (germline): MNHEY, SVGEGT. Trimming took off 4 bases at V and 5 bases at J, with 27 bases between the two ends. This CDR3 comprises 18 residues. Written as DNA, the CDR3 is TGTGCCAGCAGTTTACCGGGCGGAGCTAGCGAGGTGGTGGACGAGCAGTACTTC. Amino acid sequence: CASSLPGGASEVVDEQYF.

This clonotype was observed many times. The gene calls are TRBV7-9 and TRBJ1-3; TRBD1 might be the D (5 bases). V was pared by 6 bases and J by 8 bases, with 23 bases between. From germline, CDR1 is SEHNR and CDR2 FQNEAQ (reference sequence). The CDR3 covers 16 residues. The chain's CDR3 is CASSMGKVQEGDTIYF. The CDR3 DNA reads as TGTGCCAGCAGTATGGGGAAAGTCCAGGAAGGGGACACCATATATTTT.

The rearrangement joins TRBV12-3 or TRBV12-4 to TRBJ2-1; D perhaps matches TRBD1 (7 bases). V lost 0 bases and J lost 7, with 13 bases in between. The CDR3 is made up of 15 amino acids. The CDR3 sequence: CASSLAPPGGNEQFF. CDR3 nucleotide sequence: TGTGCCAGCAGTTTAGCGCCGCCAGGGGGGAATGAGCAGTTCTTC.

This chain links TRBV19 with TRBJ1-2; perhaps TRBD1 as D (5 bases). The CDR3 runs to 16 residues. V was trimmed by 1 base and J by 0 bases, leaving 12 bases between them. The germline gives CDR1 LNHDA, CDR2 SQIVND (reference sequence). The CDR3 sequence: CASSIGARGPNYGYTF. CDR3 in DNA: TGTGCCAGTAGTATAGGGGCGCGGGGCCCTAACTATGGCTACACCTTC.

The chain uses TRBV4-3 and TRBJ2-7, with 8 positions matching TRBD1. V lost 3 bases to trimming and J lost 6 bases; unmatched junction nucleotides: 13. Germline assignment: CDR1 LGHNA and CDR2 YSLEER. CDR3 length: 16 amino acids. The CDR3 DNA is TGCGCCAGCAGCCATGACAGGGGTCAGAGGGCGGGCGAGCAGTACTTC. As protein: CASSHDRGQRAGEQYF.